This TCR beta chain was recorded in a study of human T cells and chemical hapten exposure. Study details: Variation in per-sample TCR yields came mainly from small pooled library volume differences.

This CDR3 has 16 residues. Germline CDR1 and CDR2: SEHNR and FQNEAQ (reference sequence). Unmatched junction bases numbered 8, after V lost 5 bases and J lost 4 bases. This clonotype was found a few times. The antigen remains unidentified. Specified time point: healthy volunteer bleed at 2 weeks. Unseparated into fractions, whole blood served as the source from which total RNA was extracted. Study-wide results and limits: With DPC sensitization, TCRs exceeding 1 in 1000 frequency showed no change.

The library tagged individual cDNA molecules with unique molecular identifiers. TCRdb reprocessed the RACE reads via MiXCR and lists one record per CDR3 protein. The repertoire holds over 100,000 distinct CDR3 sequences, approximately 9.5% seen once, with around 2% in the top ten. This sequence was found in a male donor in good health. Some clones in this sample may be carry-over from other donors' samples. Sequencing input: whole blood. The V and J genes are TRBV7-9 and TRBJ2-2, with TRBD1 identical over 9 bases. The CDR3 coding sequence is TGTGCCAGCAGCCCAGGACAGGGGTCCTTCACCGGGGAGCTGTTTTTT. As protein: CASSPGQGSFTGELFF.